The clone carrying this T cell receptor beta chain was recorded only once. What it recognizes is unknown. These data are taken from a study of cytomegalovirus exposure and HLA in healthy donors. Study results and caveats: Several top significant clusters appeared, in a later analysis, to be linked to common viral pathogens.

The CDR3 has 15 residues. Germline V gene sequence: CDR1 GTSNPN, CDR2 SVGIG (reference sequence). J gave up 1 base and V 1 base, and 3 bases lay outside the gene matches. PCR amplification relied on 60 Vbeta primers (plus 13 Jbeta primers). Sequencing used immunoSEQ multiplex PCR; TCRdb keeps in-frame clones, though not all of them. The sample yields approximately 140,000 clones, 70% to 80% seen once. The V and J genes are TRBV30 and TRBJ2-1, with 8 bases fitting TRBD2. Sequencing was performed on PBMCs. This clonotype was obtained from a woman aged 50 to 60 in good health and CMV-seronegative. CDR3 residues: CAWSAVAGSYNEQFF. CDR3 coding DNA: TGTGCCTGGAGTGCGGTAGCGGGGTCCTACAATGAGCAGTTCTTC.